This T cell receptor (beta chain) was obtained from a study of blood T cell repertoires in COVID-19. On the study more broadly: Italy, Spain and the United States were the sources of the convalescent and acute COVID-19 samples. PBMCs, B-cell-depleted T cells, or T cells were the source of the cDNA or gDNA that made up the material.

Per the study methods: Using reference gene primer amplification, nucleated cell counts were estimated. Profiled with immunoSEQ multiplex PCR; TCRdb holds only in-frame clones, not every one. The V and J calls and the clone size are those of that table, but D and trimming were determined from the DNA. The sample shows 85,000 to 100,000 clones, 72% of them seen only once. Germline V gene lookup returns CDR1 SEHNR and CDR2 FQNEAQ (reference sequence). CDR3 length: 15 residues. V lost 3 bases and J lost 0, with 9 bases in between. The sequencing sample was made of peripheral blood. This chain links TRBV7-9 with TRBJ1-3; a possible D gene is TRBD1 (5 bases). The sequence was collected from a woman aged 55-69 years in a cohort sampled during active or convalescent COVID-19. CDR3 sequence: CASSLGGYSGNTIYF. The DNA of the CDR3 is TGTGCCAGCAGCTTGGGGGGGTACTCTGGAAACACCATATATTTT.